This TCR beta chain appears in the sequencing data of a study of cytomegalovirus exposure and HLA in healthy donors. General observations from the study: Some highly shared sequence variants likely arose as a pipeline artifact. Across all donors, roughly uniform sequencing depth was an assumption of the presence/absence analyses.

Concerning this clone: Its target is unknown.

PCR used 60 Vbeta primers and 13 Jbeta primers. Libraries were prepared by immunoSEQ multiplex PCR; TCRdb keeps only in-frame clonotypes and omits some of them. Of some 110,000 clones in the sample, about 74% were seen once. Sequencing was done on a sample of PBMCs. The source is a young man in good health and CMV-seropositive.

CDR3 DNA sequence: TGTGCCTGGAGTTACTCAGGGACAGGGGAGCGCGAGCAGTACTTC. Its translation is CAWSYSGTGEREQYF. The chain combines TRBV30 with TRBJ2-5; 10 bases align to TRBD1. The end of the DNA aligns better with TRBJ2-7, so the J call may be wrong. This CDR3 contains 15 residues. Germline CDR1 is GTSNPN and CDR2 is SVGIG (reference sequence).